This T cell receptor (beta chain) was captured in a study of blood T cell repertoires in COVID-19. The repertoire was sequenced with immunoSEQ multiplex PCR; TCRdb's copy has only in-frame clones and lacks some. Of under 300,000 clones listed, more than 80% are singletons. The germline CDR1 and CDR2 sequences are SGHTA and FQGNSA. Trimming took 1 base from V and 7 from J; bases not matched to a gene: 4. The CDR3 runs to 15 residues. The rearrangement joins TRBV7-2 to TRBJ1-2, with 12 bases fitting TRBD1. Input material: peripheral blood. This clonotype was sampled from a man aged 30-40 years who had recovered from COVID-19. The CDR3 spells CASSLEGQGAFGYTF. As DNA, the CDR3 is TGTGCCAGCAGCTTAGAGGGACAGGGGGCTTTTGGCTACACCTTC.